The rows below give T cell receptor beta chains drawn from one sample of a study of T-cell memory formation after mild COVID-19. TCRdb called the 5' RACE reads again in MiXCR, with one record for every CDR3 protein. The sample has some 210,000 distinct CDR3 sequences, about 11% seen once. The sequenced sample was PBMCs or a T cell subset sorted from them (not recorded which). Receptors originate from a man between 18 and 29 years old who had mild COVID-19 (a few samples of this study predate the infection). Cell type and time point are not known. The CDR3 runs from the conserved cysteine through the conserved F or W. A D gene is named only where the DNA matches it firmly. Size is omitted from some rows. Given values are once, few, many or a class for expanded clones.

TRBJ1-5	TRBV18	-	-	TGTGCCAGCTCACCAAATCAGGATAGCAATCAGCCCCAGCATTTT	CASSPNQDSNQPQHF
TRBJ2-1	TRBV5-1	-	-	TGCGCCAGCAGCGTGGACGGTCAGAGCTCCTACAATGAGCAGTTCTTC	CASSVDGQSSYNEQFF
TRBJ2-5	TRBV7-2	-	-	TGTGCCAGCAGCTTACGGGGACGCCTGTACCAAGAGACCCAGTACTTC	CASSLRGRLYQETQYF
TRBJ2-1	TRBV5-1	many	-	TGCGCCAGCAGCGTACCATACCAGGACCGTTCGAATGAGCAGTTCTTC	CASSVPYQDRSNEQFF
TRBJ1-2	TRBV20-1	few	-	TGCAGTGCTAGACGGAAGGGGTCCCTTTATGGCTACACCTTC	CSARRKGSLYGYTF
TRBJ2-3	TRBV24-1	-	-	TGTGCCACCAGTGATTTGGTTACAGATACGCAGTATTTT	CATSDLVTDTQYF
TRBJ2-2	TRBV6-2/TRBV6-3	-	-	TGTGCCAGCAGTAAACAGACCGGGGAGCTGTTTTTT	CASSKQTGELFF
TRBJ2-7	TRBV12-3/TRBV12-4	few	-	TGTGCCAGCAGGGACGGCCGCAGCTCCTACGAGCAGTACTTC	CASRDGRSSYEQYF
TRBJ2-3	TRBV15	few	-	TGTGCCACCAGCACAGATCCAGATACGCAGTATTTT	CATSTDPDTQYF
TRBJ1-6	TRBV7-9	few	TRBD1	TGTGCCAGCAGCCCGGGACAGGTCCTCTCCTATAATTCACCCCTCCACTTT	CASSPGQVLSYNSPLHF
TRBJ2-2	TRBV6-2/TRBV6-3	-	-	TGTGCCAGCAGTTATAAGAGACCGGGATCGAACACCGGGGAGCTGTTTTTT	CASSYKRPGSNTGELFF
TRBJ2-2	TRBV20-1	few	TRBD1	TGCAGTGCGAGGGATCAGGGGGCCGGGGAGCTGTTTTTT	CSARDQGAGELFF
TRBJ2-3	TRBV7-2	few	TRBD2	TGTGCCAGCAGCTTTCGAATGTCTAGCGGGAGCCACACAGATACGCAGTATTTT	CASSFRMSSGSHTDTQYF
TRBJ1-4	TRBV7-2	-	TRBD1	TGTGCCAGCAGCCCCCGGACAGGCCGGAATGAAAAACTGTTTTTT	CASSPRTGRNEKLFF
TRBJ2-2	TRBV7-7	-	TRBD2	TGTGCCAGCAGCGCCGGGACTAGTGGCGGGGAGCTGTTTTTT	CASSAGTSGGELFF